These 20 T cell receptor beta chains were all obtained from the same sample, sequenced in a study of OX40 agonist ivuxolimab in advanced cancers. The assay was immunoSEQ multiplex PCR, and TCRdb's table has in-frame clones only and misses some. Here the sample spans approximately 74,000 clones, about nine tenths being singletons. Specimen: CD4+ or CD8+ T cells sorted from blood, collected in a trial of the OX40 agonist ivuxolimab. Every receptor here comes from an adult with an advanced solid tumor such as melanoma, head and neck, liver or kidney cancer.

This clone was seen only a few times. The chain recombines TRBV6-6 with TRBJ1-5; D is unresolved. With 8 bases removed from V and 6 bases from J, the gap between germline ends came to 17 bases. The V gene's germline CDR1 is MNHNY and CDR2 SVGAGI (reference sequence). The CDR3 spans 14 residues. CDR3 amino acids: CASSSEGYSQPQHF. As DNA, the CDR3 is TGTGCCAGCTCATCCGAGGGTTACAGTCAGCCCCAGCATTTT.

With respect to this clone: The sample contains more than one DNA sequence encoding this CDR3. This chain joins TRBV18 and TRBJ2-2; D not resolved. The CDR3 contains 12 residues. Germline V gene sequence: CDR1 KGHSH, CDR2 LQKENI. V gave up 6 bases and J gave up 2 bases, with 4 bases separating them. CDR3 bases: TGTGCCAGCTCCCCAAACACCGGGGAGCTGTTTTTT. Amino acids: CASSPNTGELFF.

This clone showed up just once. The chain carries TRBV7-2 and TRBJ1-3; tentatively, D is TRBD1 (6 bases). CDR1 is SGHTA and CDR2 is FQGNSA in the germline V gene. This CDR3 is 15 amino acids long. The V end lost 3 bases, the J end lost 3 bases, and 12 bases lay between the germline ends. CDR3 coding DNA: TGTGCCAGCAGCTTCCGGACAGCCCATGGAAACACCATATATTTT. Its protein product is CASSFRTAHGNTIYF.

The V and J genes are TRBV29-1 and TRBJ1-1; D is possibly TRBD1 (5 bases). Germline V CDR1 and CDR2: SQVTM, ANQGSEA. The germline V and J ends were trimmed by 8 bases and 3 bases, with 13 bases remaining between them. CDR3 size: 12 residues. This CDR3 reads CSSTTGDTEAFF. The CDR3 DNA reads as TGCAGCTCGACGACGGGGGACACTGAAGCTTTCTTT.

In this sample, this clone turned up once. The gene calls are TRBV27 and TRBJ1-4; a possible D gene is TRBD1 (6 bases). The CDR3 is 15 amino acids. The germline V and J ends were trimmed by 6 bases and 0 bases, with 11 bases remaining between them. Looked up from germline, CDR1 is MNHEY and CDR2 is SMNVEV (reference sequence). DNA of the CDR3: TGTGCCAGCAGACGGGGGCAAGCAACTAATGAAAAACTGTTTTTT. Translating gives CASRRGQATNEKLFF.

This chain connects TRBV28 to TRBJ2-5; 7 positions agree with TRBD1. The ends lost 6 bases at V and 2 bases at J; junction bases unmatched: 0. Germline CDR1 and CDR2: MDHEN and SYDVKM. There are 12 residues in the CDR3. The chain's CDR3 is CASRGQQETQYF. DNA for the CDR3: TGTGCCAGCAGGGGACAGCAAGAGACCCAGTACTTC. The full variable domain, its missing parts supplied by reference TRBV28 and TRBJ2-5, is DVKVTQSSRYLVKRTGEKVFLECVQDMDHENMFWYRQDPGLGLRLIYFSYDVKMKEKGDIPEGYSVSREKKERFSLILESASTNQTSMYLCASRGQQETQYFGPGTRLLVL.

The chain couples TRBV28 to TRBJ1-2; 7 bases are shared with TRBD1. Germline CDR1 reads MDHEN; CDR2 reads SYDVKM. CDR3 size: 13 residues. The V gene end was trimmed by 4 bases and the J gene end by 8 bases; junction bases not matched to a gene: 7. The CDR3 region has the DNA TGTGCCAGCAGTTCAGGGACAGTCTACGGCTACACCTTC. Protein product: CASSSGTVYGYTF.

The chain recombines TRBV5-6 with TRBJ1-1; no clear D. V lost 0 bases and J lost 4, with 7 bases in between. The CDR3 is made up of 13 amino acids. Germline assignment: CDR1 SGHDT and CDR2 YYEEEE. For the CDR3, the DNA is TGTGCCAGCAGCTTGGCCGTGGTCACTGAAGCTTTCTTT. Translation: CASSLAVVTEAFF. Supplemented by reference TRBV5-6 and TRBJ1-1, the full variable domain reads DAGVTQSPTHLIKTRGQQVTLRCSPKSGHDTVSWYQQALGQGPQFIFQYYEEEERQRGNFPDRFSGHQFPNYSSELNVNALLLGDSALYLCASSLAVVTEAFFGQGTRLTVV.

This chain connects TRBV18 to TRBJ1-1; D not certain. In germline, CDR1 is KGHSH, CDR2 LQKENI. This CDR3 is built from 13 residues. Trimming took off 3 bases at V and 2 bases at J, with 7 bases between the two ends. The CDR3 DNA follows: TGTGCCAGCTCACCCAAACAAAACACTGAAGCTTTCTTT. Its protein product is CASSPKQNTEAFF.

In its sample, this clone was seen once. The gene calls are TRBV28 and TRBJ2-5; TRBD2 agrees at 10 bases. The length of the CDR3 is 16 residues. Trimming took 5 bases from V and 4 from J; bases not matched to a gene: 10. CDR1 is MDHEN and CDR2 is SYDVKM in the germline V gene. In nucleotides, the CDR3 is TGTGCCAGCAGTCCCATGGGCAGCGGGAGGGTAGAGACCCAGTACTTC. Translating gives CASSPMGSGRVETQYF.

The rearrangement uses TRBV30 and TRBJ2-1, with 9 positions matching TRBD1. CDR1 and CDR2 from the germline V gene are GTSNPN and SVGIG (reference sequence). Germline trimming cut 4 bases from V and 5 bases from J; bases unmatched to any gene: 3. The CDR3 spans 13 residues. As DNA, the CDR3 is TGTGCCTGGATTAGGGACAGGGACAATGAGCAGTTCTTC. Its protein is CAWIRDRDNEQFF.

The V gene is TRBV2, the J gene TRBJ1-5; a possible D gene is TRBD1 (5 bases). The length of the CDR3 is 16 residues. The V end lost 3 bases, the J end lost 4 bases, and 16 bases lay between the germline ends. Germline V gives CDR1 SNHLY, CDR2 FYNNEI. The CDR3 here is CASSEGIGVGNQPQHF. Written as DNA, the CDR3 is TGTGCCAGCAGTGAGGGGATAGGGGTAGGGAATCAGCCCCAGCATTTT. Together with reference TRBV2 and TRBJ1-5, the CDR3 gives the full variable domain: EPEVTQTPSHQVTQMGQEVILRCVPISNHLYFYWYRQILGQKVEFLVSFYNNEISEKSEIFDDQFSVERPDGSNFTLKIRSTKLEDSAMYFCASSEGIGVGNQPQHFGDGTRLSIL.

V gene TRBV30 combines with J gene TRBJ1-3; a weak D match, TRBD1 (6 bases). The CDR3 extends over 11 amino acids. Trimming pared 3 bases from V and 11 bases from J, leaving 11 bases between. Per germline, CDR1 GTSNPN and CDR2 SVGIG (reference sequence). CDR3 nucleotide sequence: TGTGCCTGGAGGACGGGGGCCGCCATATATTTT. This sequence encodes CAWRTGAAIYF.

CDR3 in DNA: TGTGCCACGGGTGTTCTAGCGGGAACAGATACGCAGTATTTT. This codes for CATGVLAGTDTQYF. V and J are TRBV28 and TRBJ2-3, with TRBD2 identical over 9 bases. With V trimmed by 10 bases and J by 3 bases, 8 bases remained unmatched. This CDR3 spans 14 amino acids. CDR1 is MDHEN, CDR2 SYDVKM, per germline.

This sequence joins TRBV28 and TRBJ2-3, with 9 nucleotides matching TRBD2. The V gene's germline CDR1 is MDHEN and CDR2 SYDVKM. Losses at the gene ends were 6 bases for V and 0 bases for J; bases not matched to a gene: 1. CDR3 length: 14 residues. CDR3 residues: CASRGTSSTDTQYF. The CDR3 region has the DNA TGTGCCAGCAGAGGGACTAGCAGCACAGATACGCAGTATTTT.

The rearrangement joins TRBV15 to TRBJ2-7; the D gene is possibly TRBD2 (6 bases). V was cut by 5 bases and J by 6 bases, with 20 bases left in between. This CDR3 spans 15 amino acids. Germline CDR1 and CDR2: LNHNV and YYDKDF (reference sequence). In DNA form, the CDR3 reads TGTGCCACCAGCCCAACCGGGAGTCGGATGACCGAGCAGTACTTC. As protein: CATSPTGSRMTEQYF. Variable domain in full (rest from reference TRBV15 and TRBJ2-7): DAMVIQNPRYQVTQFGKPVTLSCSQTLNHNVMYWYQQKSSQAPKLLFHYYDKDFNNEADTPDNFQSRRPNTSFCFLDIRSPGLGDTAMYLCATSPTGSRMTEQYFGPGTRLTVT.

The chain uses TRBV29-1 and TRBJ2-1; 12 nucleotides match TRBD2. The CDR3 consists of 14 residues. Unmatched junction bases numbered 10, after V lost 7 bases and J lost 9 bases. Germline V CDR1 and CDR2: SQVTM, ANQGSEA. The CDR3 DNA sequence: TGCAGCGCCGGACTAGCGGGACGGGATAGTGAGCAGTTCTTC. Its translation: CSAGLAGRDSEQFF.

V usage is TRBV5-5 and J usage is TRBJ2-7; 14 nucleotides line up with TRBD2. CDR3 length equals 15 residues. CDR1 is SGHKS and CDR2 is YYEKEE in the germline V gene (reference sequence). The ends lost 4 bases at V and 3 bases at J; junction bases unmatched: 3. CDR3 loop: CASSPGLAGDYEQYF. The CDR3, as DNA: TGTGCCAGCAGCCCGGGACTAGCGGGAGACTACGAGCAGTACTTC.

The chain combines TRBV7-8 with TRBJ1-5; the D gene is possibly TRBD1 (6 bases). CDR1 and CDR2 from the germline V gene are SGHVS and FQNEAQ. The CDR3 is 14 residues long. V lost 5 bases, J lost 7 bases, and 15 bases lay in between. The CDR3 region is CASSRVGGKQPQHF. Here the CDR3 DNA reads TGTGCCAGCAGCCGAGTAGGGGGGAAGCAGCCCCAGCATTTT. Based on the CDR3 plus reference TRBV7-8 and TRBJ1-5, the full variable domain is GAGVSQSPRYKVAKRGQDVALRCDPISGHVSLFWYQQALGQGPEFLTYFQNEAQLDKSGLPSDRFFAERPEGSVSTLKIQRTQQEDSAVYLCASSRVGGKQPQHFGDGTRLSIL.

The chain combines TRBV4-2 with TRBJ2-7, with D perhaps matching TRBD1 or TRBD2 (5 bases each). This CDR3 spans 15 amino acids. Germline V CDR1 and CDR2: LGHNA, YNFKEQ. Trimming shortened V by 0 bases and J by 7 bases, and 16 bases separated the two germline ends. The CDR3 sequence is CASSQERGAEWEQYF. CDR3 nucleotide sequence: TGTGCCAGCAGCCAAGAGAGAGGGGCGGAATGGGAGCAGTACTTC.